What follows are 6 T cell receptor beta chains derived from one specimen sequenced in a study of T cells in Graves' hyperthyroidism and ophthalmopathy. Researchers took RNA transcripts and amplified the TCR beta CDR3 regions from them. A set of HTBI primers served as the primers for a first-round RT-PCR of the TCR CDR3. TCRdb re-called the multiplex PCR reads with MiXCR, one entry per CDR3 protein. Here the sample spans some 770,000 distinct CDR3 sequences, about 17% being singletons. Sequences were obtained from blood. These TCRs come from a man aged 18 to 29 with Graves' hyperthyroidism.

This clonotype was observed a few times. The genes are TRBV28 and TRBJ2-3; D not resolved. The CDR3 consists of 13 residues. Germline values: CDR1 MDHEN, CDR2 SYDVKM. The germline V and J ends were trimmed by 6 bases and 6 bases, with 13 bases remaining between them. In DNA form, the CDR3 reads TGTGCCAGCAGAGAAGGTCTACCGGATACGCAGTATTTT. This encodes CASREGLPDTQYF.

The rearrangement joins TRBV28 to TRBJ2-5, with D possibly matching TRBD1 (7 bases). Germline V gives CDR1 MDHEN, CDR2 SYDVKM. CDR3 size: 14 residues. Trimming left V 4 bases short and J 5 bases short, with 14 bases between. CDR3 residues: CASSSAGGMETQYF. The CDR3 DNA reads as TGTGCCAGCAGTTCGGCAGGGGGGATGGAGACCCAGTACTTC.

In this sample, this clonotype turned up a few times. This may be a read error, as it is one base from a much larger clone. The rearrangement links TRBV28 to TRBJ1-2; the D gene is possibly TRBD1 (6 bases). The CDR3 sequence is 15 residues long. Germline CDR1 reads MDHEN; CDR2 reads SYDVKM. Trimming pared 7 bases from V and 4 bases from J, leaving 19 bases between. CDR3 amino acids: CASNPAGTYVYGYTF. The CDR3, as DNA: TGTGCCAGCAACCCGGCCGGGACATACGTCTATGGCTACACCTTC.

CDR3 sequence (DNA): TGTGCCAGCAGCTTAGTAACCGGGCCAACCGTCACCCAGTACTTC. It encodes CASSLVTGPTVTQYF. The chain employs TRBV7-2 and TRBJ2-5, with D unresolved. V was shortened by 1 base and J by 8 bases, with 17 bases between the two germline ends. The V gene's germline CDR1 is SGHTA and CDR2 FQGNSA. The CDR3 consists of 15 residues.

This clonotype occurred a few times. V usage is TRBV7-2 and J usage is TRBJ2-3; no clear D gene. V shed 4 bases and J shed 6 bases, with 14 bases lying between them. The CDR3 runs to 14 residues. Germline CDR1 and CDR2: SGHTA and FQGNSA. CDR3 protein: CASSSSRLSDTQYF. Here the CDR3 DNA reads TGTGCCAGCAGCTCCAGTCGTTTGTCTGATACGCAGTATTTT.

Ten or more counts support this clonotype. The V call is TRBV11-1, the J call TRBJ2-7, with D tentatively TRBD2 (7 bases). The CDR3 length is 15 residues. V shed 6 bases and J shed 3 bases, with 18 bases lying between them. Germline loops: CDR1 SGHAT, CDR2 FQDESV (reference sequence). The CDR3 bases are TGTGCCAGCAGGTTGAAGGGGGAGGGCCTCTACGAGCAGTACTTC. Translated: CASRLKGEGLYEQYF.